This T cell receptor beta chain stems from a study of long-term antiretroviral therapy in people with HIV. In its sample, this clone was seen a few times. Its specificity is unknown. Version v3.0 of the immunoSEQ assay ran at survey level. Sequencing was performed with immunoSEQ multiplex PCR; in TCRdb, only in-frame clones are kept and a portion is missing. Of about 22,000 clones detected, over 80% appear once; the ten largest clones hold 3.9%. V lost 3 bases, J lost 7 bases, and 5 bases stayed unmatched. The CDR3 extends over 15 amino acids. CDR1 and CDR2 from the germline V gene are MNHEY and SMNVEV (reference sequence). Whole-study results and caveats: Blood specimens, gathered between about 2004 and 2018, were possibly obtained under older ART regimens. Nothing was known about ART adherence, viral resistance or changes in therapy. Narrower CDR3 length ranges marked HIV repertoires relative to controls.

The chain joins TRBV27 to TRBJ1-6; 8 bases are a match to TRBD1. This specimen consisted of unsorted PBMCs, obtained about 4 years after starting antiretroviral therapy. The TCR originated in a man between 18 and 35 years old with HIV. DNA for the CDR3: TGTGCCAGCAGTTTGCGACAGGGGCAAAATTCACCCCTCCACTTT. Translation gives CASSLRQGQNSPLHF.